This T cell receptor (beta chain) was obtained from a study of blood T cell repertoires in COVID-19. About the research overall: Sites in the United States, Italy and Spain provided acute and convalescent COVID-19 samples. PBMCs, B-cell-depleted T cells, or T cells were the source of the cDNA or gDNA that made up the material.

In this sample, this clone turned up many times. Libraries were prepared by immunoSEQ multiplex PCR; TCRdb keeps only in-frame clonotypes and omits some of them. The sample lists approximately 150,000 clones; roughly 83% were seen once. Deletions cut 1 base from V and 1 base from J, with 11 bases between. The CDR3 loop spans 15 amino acids. Germline CDR1 and CDR2: SGHRS and YFSETQ. The genes are TRBV5-1 and TRBJ1-1; D unresolved. Sequencing was carried out using peripheral blood. The receptor was isolated from a man aged 60 to 75 with acute or convalescent COVID-19. The CDR3 protein is CASSLNGLGNTEAFF. CDR3 in DNA: TGCGCCAGCAGCTTGAACGGGTTAGGGAACACTGAAGCTTTCTTT.